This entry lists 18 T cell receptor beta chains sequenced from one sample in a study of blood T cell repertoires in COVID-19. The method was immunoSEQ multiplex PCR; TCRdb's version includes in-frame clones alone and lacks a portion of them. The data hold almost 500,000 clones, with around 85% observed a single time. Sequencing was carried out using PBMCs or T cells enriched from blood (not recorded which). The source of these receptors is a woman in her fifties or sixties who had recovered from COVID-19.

CDR3 sequence: CASSHFRVSGANVLTF. The CDR3 nucleotides are TGTGCCAGCAGCCACTTTCGAGTCTCTGGGGCCAACGTCCTGACTTTC. J is TRBJ2-6 and V is TRBV3-1 (or the pseudogene TRBV3-2); D is uncertain. This CDR3 has 16 amino acids. V was pared by 3 bases and J by 0 bases, with 9 bases between. CDR1 LGHDT and CDR2 YNNKEL come from the germline V gene (reference sequence).

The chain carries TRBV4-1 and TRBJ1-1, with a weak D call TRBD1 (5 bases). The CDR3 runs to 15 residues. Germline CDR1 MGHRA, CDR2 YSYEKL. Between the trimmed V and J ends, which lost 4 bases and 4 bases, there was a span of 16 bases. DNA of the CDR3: TGCGCCAGCAGCCTGGGAGGATCCGGGACCACTGAAGCTTTCTTT. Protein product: CASSLGGSGTTEAFF.

CDR3 nucleotides: TGCAGCGCTTACTCCGGGACAGCTAACTATGGCTACACCTTC. Translation: CSAYSGTANYGYTF. The J gene is TRBJ1-2, the V gene TRBV29-1, with 7 bases lining up with TRBD1. Trimming cost V 7 bases and J 0 bases; bases outside gene matches: 8. Germline CDR1 SQVTM, CDR2 ANQGSEA. The CDR3 covers 14 residues.

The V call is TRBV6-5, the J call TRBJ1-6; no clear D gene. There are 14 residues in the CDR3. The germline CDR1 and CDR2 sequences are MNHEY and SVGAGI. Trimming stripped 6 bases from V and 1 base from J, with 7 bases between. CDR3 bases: TGTGCCAGCAGAATGTCGTCCTATAATTCACCCCTCCACTTT. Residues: CASRMSSYNSPLHF.

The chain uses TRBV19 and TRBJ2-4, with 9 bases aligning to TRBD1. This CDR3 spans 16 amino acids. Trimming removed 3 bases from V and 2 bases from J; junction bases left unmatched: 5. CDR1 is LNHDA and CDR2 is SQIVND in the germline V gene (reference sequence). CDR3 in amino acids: CASSIGTGISKNIQYF. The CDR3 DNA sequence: TGTGCCAGTAGTATTGGGACAGGGATTTCCAAAAACATTCAGTACTTC.

CDR3 in DNA: TGTGCCACCAACACAGGGGGGGGCGTGGGATCCAAAAACATTCAGTACTTC. The encoded protein is CATNTGGGVGSKNIQYF. The chain carries TRBV2 and TRBJ2-4, with D perhaps matching TRBD1 (8 bases). Germline V lookup: CDR1 SNHLY, CDR2 FYNNEI. With 10 bases removed from V and 2 bases from J, the gap between germline ends came to 24 bases. The CDR3 covers 17 residues.

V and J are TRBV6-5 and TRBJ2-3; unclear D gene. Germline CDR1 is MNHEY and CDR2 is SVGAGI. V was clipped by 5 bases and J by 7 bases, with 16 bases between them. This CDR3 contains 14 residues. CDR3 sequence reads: CASSNRVPLHTQYF. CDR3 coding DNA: TGTGCCAGCAGTAACCGGGTCCCCCTTCATACGCAGTATTTT.

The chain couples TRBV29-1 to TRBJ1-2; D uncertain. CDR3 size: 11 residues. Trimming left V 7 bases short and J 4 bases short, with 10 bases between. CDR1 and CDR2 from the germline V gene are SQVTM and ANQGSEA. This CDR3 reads CSGGSFYGYTF. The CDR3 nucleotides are TGCAGCGGTGGGAGTTTCTATGGCTACACCTTC.

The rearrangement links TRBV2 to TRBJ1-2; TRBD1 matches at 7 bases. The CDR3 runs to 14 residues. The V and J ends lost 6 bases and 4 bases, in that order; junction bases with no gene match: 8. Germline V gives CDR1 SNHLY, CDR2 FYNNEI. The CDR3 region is CASRPQGVGYGYTF. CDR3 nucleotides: TGTGCCAGCAGGCCCCAGGGGGTAGGCTATGGCTACACCTTC.

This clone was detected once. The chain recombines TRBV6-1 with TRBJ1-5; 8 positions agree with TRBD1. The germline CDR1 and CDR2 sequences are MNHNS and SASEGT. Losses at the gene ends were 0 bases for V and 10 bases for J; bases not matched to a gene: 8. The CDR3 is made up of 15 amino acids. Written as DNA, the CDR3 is TGTGCCAGCAGTGAAGCGGCGGACAGGGTTAGACCCCAGCATTTT. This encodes CASSEAADRVRPQHF.

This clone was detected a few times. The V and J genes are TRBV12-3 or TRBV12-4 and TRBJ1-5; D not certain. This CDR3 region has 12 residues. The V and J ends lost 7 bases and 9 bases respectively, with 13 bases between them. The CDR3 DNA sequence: TGTGCCAGCAAATTGGGGAGGCCGCCCCAGCATTTT. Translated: CASKLGRPPQHF.

The CDR3 region has the DNA TGCGCCAGCACCCAGTCGGGGGAACAGCCCCAGCATTTT. Translation: CASTQSGEQPQHF. The gene calls are TRBV10-2 and TRBJ1-5; D may be TRBD1 (5 bases). Germline V gene sequence: CDR1 WSHSY, CDR2 SAAADI. The CDR3 covers 13 residues. V lost 7 bases and J 7 bases, leaving 14 bases between the germline ends.

The CDR3 loop reads CASSLDIGGEQYF. For the CDR3, the DNA is TGTGCCAGCAGCTTAGATATTGGCGGCGAGCAGTACTTC. The J gene is TRBJ2-7, the V gene TRBV7-2, with D hard to call. CDR3 size: 13 residues. V was trimmed by 1 base and J by 6 bases, leaving 10 bases between them. Germline CDR1 SGHTA, CDR2 FQGNSA.

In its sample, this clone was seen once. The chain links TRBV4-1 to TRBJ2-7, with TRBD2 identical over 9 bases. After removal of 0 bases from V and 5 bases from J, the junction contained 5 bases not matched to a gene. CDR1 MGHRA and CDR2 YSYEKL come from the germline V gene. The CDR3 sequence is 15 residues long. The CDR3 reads CASSQEWRGGNEQYF. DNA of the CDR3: TGCGCCAGCAGCCAAGAATGGCGGGGGGGAAACGAGCAGTACTTC.

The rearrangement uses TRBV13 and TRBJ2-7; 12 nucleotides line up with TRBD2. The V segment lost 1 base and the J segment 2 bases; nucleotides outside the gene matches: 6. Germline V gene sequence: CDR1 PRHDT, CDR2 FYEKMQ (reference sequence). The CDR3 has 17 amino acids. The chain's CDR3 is CASSLDPSGGGTYEQYF. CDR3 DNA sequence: TGTGCCAGCAGCTTAGACCCTAGCGGGGGGGGGACCTACGAGCAGTACTTC.

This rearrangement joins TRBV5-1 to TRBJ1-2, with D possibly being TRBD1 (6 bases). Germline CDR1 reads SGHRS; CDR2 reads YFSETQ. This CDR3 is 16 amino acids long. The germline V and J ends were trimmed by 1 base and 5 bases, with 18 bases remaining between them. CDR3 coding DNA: TGCGCCAGCAGCTTGACCCCACAGGGAACTTGGTATGGCTACACCTTC. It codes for CASSLTPQGTWYGYTF. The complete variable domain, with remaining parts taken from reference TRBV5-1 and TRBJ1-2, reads KAGVTQTPRYLIKTRGQQVTLSCSPISGHRSVSWYQQTPGQGLQFLFEYFSETQRNKGNFPGRFSGRQFSNSRSEMNVSTLELGDSALYLCASSLTPQGTWYGYTFGSGTRLTVV.

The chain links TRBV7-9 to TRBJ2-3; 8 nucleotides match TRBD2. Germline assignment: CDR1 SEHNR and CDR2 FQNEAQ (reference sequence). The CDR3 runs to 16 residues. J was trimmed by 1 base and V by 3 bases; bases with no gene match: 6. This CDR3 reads CASSLGSGVGTDTQYF. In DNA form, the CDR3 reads TGTGCCAGCAGCTTGGGTAGCGGGGTTGGCACAGATACGCAGTATTTT.

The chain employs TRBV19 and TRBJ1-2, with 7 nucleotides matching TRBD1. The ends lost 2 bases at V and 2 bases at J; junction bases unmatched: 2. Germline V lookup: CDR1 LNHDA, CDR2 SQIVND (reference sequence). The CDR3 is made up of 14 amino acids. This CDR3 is CASSIQGVNYGYTF. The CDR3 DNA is TGTGCCAGTAGTATACAGGGGGTGAACTATGGCTACACCTTC.